Listed below are T cell receptor beta chains from one sample, sequenced in a study of response to subunit inactivated influenza vaccine. A single record per CDR3 protein comes from TCRdb applying MiXCR to the RT-PCR reads. The data hold about half a million distinct CDR3 sequences, with roughly 9.8% observed a single time. The sample here was PBMCs from blood, taken more than 35 days after vaccination. These receptors were collected from a man in his forties or fifties who received an inactivated influenza vaccine. The CDR3 runs from the conserved cysteine through the conserved F or W. The order of the fields is clone size, D gene, J gene, V gene, CDR3 protein, CDR3 DNA. The D gene is left open where the match is weak. Part of the rows lack a size; the others show once, few, many or a class for expanded clones.

abundance: few
d_gene: TRBD2
j_gene: TRBJ2-1
v_gene: TRBV5-6
CDR3aa: CASSWGLAVSSYNEQFF
CDR3nt: TGTGCCAGCAGTTGGGGACTAGCGGTTAGCTCCTACAATGAGCAGTTCTTC

abundance: few
d_gene: NA
j_gene: TRBJ1-5
v_gene: TRBV10-3
CDR3aa: CAISESWGDQPQHF
CDR3nt: TGTGCCATCAGTGAGTCGTGGGGCGATCAGCCCCAGCATTTT

abundance: few
d_gene: TRBD1
j_gene: TRBJ2-3
v_gene: TRBV5-1
CDR3aa: CASKGGRGPDTQYF
CDR3nt: TGCGCCAGCAAAGGGGGCAGGGGGCCAGATACGCAGTATTTT

abundance: few
d_gene: TRBD1
j_gene: TRBJ2-2
v_gene: TRBV7-9
CDR3aa: CASSLDMTGIGGELFF
CDR3nt: TGTGCCAGCAGCTTAGACATGACAGGGATCGGCGGGGAGCTGTTTTTT

abundance: NA
d_gene: TRBD2
j_gene: TRBJ2-5
v_gene: TRBV29-1
CDR3aa: CSGGTSGIGETQYF
CDR3nt: TGCAGCGGCGGGACTAGCGGGATCGGAGAGACCCAGTACTTC

abundance: few
d_gene: NA
j_gene: TRBJ1-3
v_gene: TRBV29-1
CDR3aa: CSVVTDTIYF
CDR3nt: TGCAGCGTGGTGACCGATACCATATATTTT

abundance: NA
d_gene: NA
j_gene: TRBJ2-6
v_gene: TRBV28
CDR3aa: CASSRVRTVGANVLTF
CDR3nt: TGTGCCAGCAGTCGGGTCCGTACCGTCGGGGCCAACGTCCTGACTTTC

abundance: few
d_gene: NA
j_gene: TRBJ1-4
v_gene: TRBV9
CDR3aa: CASSVGSPATLNEKLFF
CDR3nt: TGTGCCAGCAGCGTAGGTAGCCCGGCAACCTTAAATGAAAAACTGTTTTTT

abundance: NA
d_gene: TRBD2
j_gene: TRBJ2-1
v_gene: TRBV5-1
CDR3aa: CASSLVAPGTSVYNEQFF
CDR3nt: TGCGCCAGCAGCTTGGTTGCCCCCGGGACTAGCGTCTACAATGAGCAGTTCTTC

abundance: NA
d_gene: NA
j_gene: TRBJ2-1
v_gene: TRBV6-5
CDR3aa: CASPKADEQFF
CDR3nt: TGTGCCAGCCCGAAGGCCGATGAGCAGTTCTTC

abundance: NA
d_gene: NA
j_gene: TRBJ2-2
v_gene: TRBV7-2
CDR3aa: CASSKPGQHTGELFF
CDR3nt: TGTGCCAGCAGCAAACCGGGACAACACACCGGGGAGCTGTTTTTT

abundance: many
d_gene: TRBD2
j_gene: TRBJ2-5
v_gene: TRBV29-1
CDR3aa: CSVEPPVGSGAYQETQYF
CDR3nt: TGCAGCGTTGAACCCCCGGTGGGCAGCGGGGCTTACCAAGAGACCCAGTACTTC

abundance: few
d_gene: NA
j_gene: TRBJ2-7
v_gene: TRBV5-1
CDR3aa: CASSLSAEGSYEQYF
CDR3nt: TGCGCCAGCAGCTTGAGTGCGGAGGGCTCCTACGAGCAGTACTTC

abundance: NA
d_gene: NA
j_gene: TRBJ1-3
v_gene: TRBV3-1
CDR3aa: CASTMGATSGNTIYF
CDR3nt: TGTGCCAGCACCATGGGGGCTACCTCTGGAAACACCATATATTTT

abundance: NA
d_gene: NA
j_gene: TRBJ2-1
v_gene: TRBV7-2
CDR3aa: CASSRENTRVNEQFF
CDR3nt: TGTGCCAGCAGCCGGGAAAATACTAGAGTCAATGAGCAGTTCTTC

abundance: NA
d_gene: TRBD1
j_gene: TRBJ1-1
v_gene: TRBV3-1
CDR3aa: CASSQGLFSSYRGNTEAFF
CDR3nt: TGTGCCAGCAGCCAAGGCCTCTTCTCATCTTACAGGGGGAACACTGAAGCTTTCTTT

abundance: many
d_gene: NA
j_gene: TRBJ2-7
v_gene: TRBV29-1
CDR3aa: CSVVGLKSYEQYF
CDR3nt: TGCAGCGTCGTCGGACTGAAAAGCTACGAGCAGTACTTC

abundance: few
d_gene: NA
j_gene: TRBJ2-3
v_gene: TRBV6-1
CDR3aa: CATSGARSTDTQYF
CDR3nt: TGTGCAACAAGCGGAGCCCGCTCCACAGATACGCAGTATTTT

abundance: NA
d_gene: TRBD2
j_gene: TRBJ2-2
v_gene: TRBV5-1
CDR3aa: CASQGLSNTGELFF
CDR3nt: TGCGCCAGCCAGGGACTATCGAACACCGGGGAGCTGTTTTTT

abundance: many
d_gene: NA
j_gene: TRBJ2-3
v_gene: TRBV12-3/TRBV12-4
CDR3aa: CASSLARGDTQYF
CDR3nt: TGTGCCAGCAGCTTGGCCCGGGGAGATACGCAGTATTTT

abundance: many
d_gene: NA
j_gene: TRBJ1-2
v_gene: TRBV5-1
CDR3aa: CASSPGTSVNYGYTF
CDR3nt: TGCGCCAGCAGCCCCGGGACGTCGGTCAACTATGGCTACACCTTC

abundance: NA
d_gene: TRBD1
j_gene: TRBJ1-3
v_gene: TRBV28
CDR3aa: CASSFTGGLSGNTIYF
CDR3nt: TGTGCCAGCAGTTTCACAGGGGGCCTCTCTGGAAACACCATATATTTT

abundance: many
d_gene: NA
j_gene: TRBJ2-2
v_gene: TRBV10-3
CDR3aa: CAIRRGTNTGELFF
CDR3nt: TGTGCCATCAGACGGGGGACGAACACCGGGGAGCTGTTTTTT

abundance: few
d_gene: TRBD2
j_gene: TRBJ2-1
v_gene: TRBV9
CDR3aa: CASSPHPSGRADEQFF
CDR3nt: TGTGCCAGCAGCCCGCACCCTAGCGGGAGGGCCGATGAGCAGTTCTTC

abundance: few
d_gene: NA
j_gene: TRBJ2-1
v_gene: TRBV7-8
CDR3aa: CASSLDGSGGYYNEQFF
CDR3nt: TGTGCCAGCAGCTTAGATGGGTCGGGGGGCTACTACAATGAGCAGTTCTTC